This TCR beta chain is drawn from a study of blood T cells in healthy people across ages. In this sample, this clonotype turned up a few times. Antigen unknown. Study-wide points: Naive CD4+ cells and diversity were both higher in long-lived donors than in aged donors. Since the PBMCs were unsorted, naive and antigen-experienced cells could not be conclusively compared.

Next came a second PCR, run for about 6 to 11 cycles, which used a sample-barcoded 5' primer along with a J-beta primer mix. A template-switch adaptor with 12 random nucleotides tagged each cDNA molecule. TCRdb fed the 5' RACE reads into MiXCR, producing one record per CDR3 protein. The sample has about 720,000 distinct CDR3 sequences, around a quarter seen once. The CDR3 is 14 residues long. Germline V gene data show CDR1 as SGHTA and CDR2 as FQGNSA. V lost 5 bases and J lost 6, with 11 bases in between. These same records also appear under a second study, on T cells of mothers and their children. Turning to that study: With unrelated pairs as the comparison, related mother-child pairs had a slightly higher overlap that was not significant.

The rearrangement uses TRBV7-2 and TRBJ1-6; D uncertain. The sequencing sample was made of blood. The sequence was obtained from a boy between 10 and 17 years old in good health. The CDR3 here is CASSAYLGNSPLHF. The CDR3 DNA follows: TGTGCCAGCAGCGCCTACCTTGGTAATTCACCCCTCCACTTT.